The clone carrying this T cell receptor beta chain showed up just a few times. Preparation of the TCRbeta library used unique molecular identifiers. TCRdb called the PCR reads again in MiXCR, with one record for every CDR3 protein. The data contain 500,000 or so distinct CDR3 sequences, approximately 32% of them singletons. The source of the sample is a study of T-cell reconstitution after alpha-beta-depleted transplantation in children. The CDR3 sequence is 15 residues long. Trimming at V came to 2 bases and at J to 8 bases, leaving 7 bases not matched to a gene. CDR1 SGHTA and CDR2 FQGNSA come from the germline V gene.

The chain uses TRBV7-2 and TRBJ1-4; TRBD1 matches 8 bases. This clonotype was obtained from a human donor who donated a stem cell graft to a child with aplastic anemia. The specimen comprised PBMCs from the stem cell graft donor, sampled from the stem cell graft. CDR3 amino acids: CASSLSGTGREKLFF. CDR3 DNA sequence: TGTGCCAGCAGCTTATCGGGGACAGGTCGCGAAAAACTGTTTTTT.